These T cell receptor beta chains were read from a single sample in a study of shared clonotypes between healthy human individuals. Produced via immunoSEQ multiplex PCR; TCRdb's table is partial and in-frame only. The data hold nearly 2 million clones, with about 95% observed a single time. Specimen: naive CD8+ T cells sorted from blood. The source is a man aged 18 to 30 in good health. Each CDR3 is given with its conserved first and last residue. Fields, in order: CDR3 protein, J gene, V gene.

CDR3: CASSIDLELGRLNTEAFF
J: TRBJ1-1
V: TRBV19

CDR3: CASSLIAPGTGELFF
J: TRBJ2-2
V: TRBV27

CDR3: CASSPGTGWTDTQYF
J: TRBJ2-3
V: TRBV7-6

CDR3: CAISEPGTGPTPQHF
J: TRBJ1-5
V: TRBV10-3

CDR3: CASREPGQIGYTF
J: TRBJ1-2
V: TRBV9

CDR3: CASSSEGTYEQYF
J: TRBJ2-7
V: TRBV9

CDR3: CAWSVIDDTEAFF
J: TRBJ1-1
V: TRBV30

CDR3: CASSLAWQGYGYGYTF
J: TRBJ1-2
V: TRBV11-2

CDR3: CASREGDSTNTEAFF
J: TRBJ1-1
V: TRBV2

CDR3: CASSPGDRTYEQYF
J: TRBJ2-7
V: TRBV13

CDR3: CASSYPAEGGGYGYTF
J: TRBJ1-2
V: TRBV6-5

CDR3: CASSSPVQGTEAFF
J: TRBJ1-1
V: TRBV27

CDR3: CASSESGSSPDTQYF
J: TRBJ2-3
V: TRBV10-1

CDR3: CASSGFDGVVPNYGYTF
J: TRBJ1-2
V: TRBV6-1

CDR3: CASSRLASSTDTQYF
J: TRBJ2-3
V: TRBV28

CDR3: CASSVDGSGELFF
J: TRBJ2-2
V: TRBV9

CDR3: CASNKDREGEETQYF
J: TRBJ2-5
V: TRBV2

CDR3: CASSPTFSGELFF
J: TRBJ2-2
V: TRBV7-9

CDR3: CASSIAPLPDTQYF
J: TRBJ2-3
V: TRBV19

CDR3: CAWSESSYEQYF
J: TRBJ2-7
V: TRBV30

CDR3: CASSLSIQGRYEQYF
J: TRBJ2-7
V: TRBV27

CDR3: CASSGGGLAERGFF
J: TRBJ2-1
V: TRBV13

CDR3: CASSLGAEGEQYF
J: TRBJ2-7
V: TRBV5-5

CDR3: CASRTEGSGTDTQYF
J: TRBJ2-3
V: TRBV6-1

CDR3: CASSTRQGSTEAFF
J: TRBJ1-1
V: TRBV6-5

CDR3: CASSSQLKGFEQYF
J: TRBJ2-7
V: TRBV5-6

CDR3: CASSYLGTGELFF
J: TRBJ2-2
V: TRBV6-5

CDR3: CASSQGLGLEETQYF
J: TRBJ2-5
V: TRBV14

CDR3: CASSPTGLKDYEQYF
J: TRBJ2-7
V: TRBV28

CDR3: CASSLAGAREQYF
J: TRBJ2-7
V: TRBV27

CDR3: CASSEGGLAADTQYF
J: TRBJ2-3
V: TRBV9

CDR3: CASSLYRESSNEKLFF
J: TRBJ1-4
V: TRBV4-1

CDR3: CASSPTSASTDTQYF
J: TRBJ2-3
V: TRBV5-1

CDR3: CAWSATGLHNEKLFF
J: TRBJ1-4
V: TRBV30

CDR3: CATSSFETGVVEQYF
J: TRBJ2-7
V: TRBV15

CDR3: CASSFRRENGNIQYF
J: TRBJ2-4
V: TRBV5-4

CDR3: CASSHGLAPNIQYF
J: TRBJ2-4
V: TRBV14

CDR3: CASSFPTGSETQYF
J: TRBJ2-5
V: TRBV5-6

CDR3: CASSLTGAEQYF
J: TRBJ2-7
V: TRBV6-5

CDR3: CASSPPTPRWFEQYF
J: TRBJ2-7
V: TRBV18

CDR3: CASSEAQSGGTLLYEQYF
J: TRBJ2-7
V: TRBV6-1

CDR3: CATSTGDGSNQPQHF
J: TRBJ1-5
V: TRBV15

CDR3: CASSFRGNSYNEQFF
J: TRBJ2-1
V: TRBV27

CDR3: CASSQEGGEQYF
J: TRBJ2-7
V: TRBV4-3

CDR3: CSVEEYARAFF
J: TRBJ1-1
V: TRBV29-1

CDR3: CASSQDLSTVYEQYF
J: TRBJ2-7
V: TRBV4-1

CDR3: CASSLVLAHEQYF
J: TRBJ2-7
V: TRBV27

CDR3: CASSQGVLAGHEQFF
J: TRBJ2-1
V: TRBV4-1

CDR3: CASSPSYNEQFF
J: TRBJ2-1
V: TRBV6-1

CDR3: CASSQDWPSGAEYEQYF
J: TRBJ2-7
V: TRBV4-3

CDR3: CASSQEWASGSNTGELFF
J: TRBJ2-2
V: TRBV4-3

CDR3: CASSWGNSYNSPLHF
J: TRBJ1-6
V: TRBV19

CDR3: CASSPLDSGVSTDTQYF
J: TRBJ2-3
V: TRBV27

CDR3: CASSRLAGYEQYF
J: TRBJ2-7
V: TRBV19

CDR3: CATSVGGAMELFF
J: TRBJ2-2
V: TRBV19

CDR3: CASSPGLTIPYEQYF
J: TRBJ2-7
V: TRBV6-5

CDR3: CASSAGTGVGEKLFF
J: TRBJ1-4
V: TRBV9

CDR3: CASSPVLGGTQYF
J: TRBJ2-5
V: TRBV11-2

CDR3: CASSLAGQPIYGYTF
J: TRBJ1-2
V: TRBV13